This TCR beta chain originates from a study of early T cells in non-severe SARS-CoV-2 infection. Each single cDNA molecule received a unique molecular identifier. A single record per CDR3 protein comes from TCRdb applying MiXCR to the 5' RACE reads. The table includes approximately 52,000 distinct CDR3 sequences, 8% detected once. As for this clonotype: Antigen unknown.

The CDR3 totals 13 residues. The ends lost 4 bases at V and 4 bases at J; junction bases unmatched: 3. Germline loops: CDR1 DFQATT, CDR2 SNEGSKA (reference sequence). The study, taken as a whole, reports: Private and CD4 specificities were missed by VDJdb matching, skewed to anti-spike CD8.

Sequenced material: whole blood. This clonotype was obtained from an adult who was a healthcare worker with PCR-confirmed SARS-CoV-2 infection or an uninfected control (not recorded which). The chain links TRBV20-1 to TRBJ2-5, with 10 bases identical to TRBD2. CDR3: CSAKAGGLETQYF. In DNA, the CDR3 is TGCAGTGCTAAAGCGGGAGGGCTAGAGACCCAGTACTTC.